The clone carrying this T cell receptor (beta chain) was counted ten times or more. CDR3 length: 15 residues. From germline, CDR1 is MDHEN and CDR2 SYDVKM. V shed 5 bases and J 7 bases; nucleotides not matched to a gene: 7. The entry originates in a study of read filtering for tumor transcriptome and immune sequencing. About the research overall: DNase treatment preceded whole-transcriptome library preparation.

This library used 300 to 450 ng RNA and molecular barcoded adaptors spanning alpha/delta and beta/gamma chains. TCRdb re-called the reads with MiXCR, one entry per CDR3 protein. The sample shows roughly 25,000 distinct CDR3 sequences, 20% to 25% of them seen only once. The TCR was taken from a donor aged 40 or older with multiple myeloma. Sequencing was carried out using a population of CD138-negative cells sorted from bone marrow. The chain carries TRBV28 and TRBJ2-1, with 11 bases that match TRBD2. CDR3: CASSPTRLAGNEQFF. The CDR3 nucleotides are TGTGCCAGCAGTCCCACCAGACTAGCGGGGAATGAGCAGTTCTTC.